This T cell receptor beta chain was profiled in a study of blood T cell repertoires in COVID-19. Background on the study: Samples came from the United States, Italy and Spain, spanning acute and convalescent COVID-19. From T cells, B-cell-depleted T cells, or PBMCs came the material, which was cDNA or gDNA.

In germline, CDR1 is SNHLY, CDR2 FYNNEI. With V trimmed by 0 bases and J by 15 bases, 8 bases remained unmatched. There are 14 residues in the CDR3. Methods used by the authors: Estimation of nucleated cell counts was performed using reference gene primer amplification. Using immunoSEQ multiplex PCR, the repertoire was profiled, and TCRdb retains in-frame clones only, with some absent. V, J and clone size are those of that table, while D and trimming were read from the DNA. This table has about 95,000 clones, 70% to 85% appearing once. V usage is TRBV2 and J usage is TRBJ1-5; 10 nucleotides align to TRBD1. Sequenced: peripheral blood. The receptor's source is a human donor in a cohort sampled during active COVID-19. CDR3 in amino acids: CASSEAGQGSRWHF. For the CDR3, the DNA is TGTGCCAGCAGTGAAGCGGGACAGGGGTCGAGGTGGCATTTT.